These 16 T cell receptor beta chains were all obtained from the same sample, sequenced in a study of a mutant IDH1 vaccine in newly diagnosed glioma. Regarding time point: week 35, safety follow-up. Topical imiquimod was applied with each vaccine dose, which held 300 ug of mutant IDH1 20-mer peptide. The assay was immunoSEQ multiplex PCR, and TCRdb's table has in-frame clones only and misses some. The sample holds approximately 30,000 clones, roughly 79% seen once. Antigens for these TCRs are unknown. Sequenced material: PBMCs, taken from a glioma patient whose treatment included an IDH1 peptide vaccine. The origin of the receptors is a young woman with glioma. Some clones in this sample may be carry-over from other donors' samples.

The chain is built from TRBV6-1 and TRBJ2-7; 9 positions match TRBD1. The CDR3 length is 15 residues. The ends lost 7 bases at V and 2 bases at J; junction bases unmatched: 9. Germline V gives CDR1 MNHNS, CDR2 SASEGT. This CDR3 is CASIPTGGLPYEQYF. Here the CDR3 DNA reads TGTGCCAGCATCCCGACAGGGGGGCTTCCCTACGAGCAGTACTTC.

This rearrangement joins TRBV14 to TRBJ2-1; 7 bases are a match to TRBD2. J was trimmed by 4 bases and V by 1 base; bases with no gene match: 10. Germline V CDR1 and CDR2: SGHDN, FVKESK. This CDR3 has 17 residues. CDR3 residues: CASSQAMGLPKYNEQFF. The CDR3 DNA is TGTGCCAGCAGCCAAGCCATGGGACTACCTAAATACAATGAGCAGTTCTTC.

J is TRBJ2-4 and V is TRBV29-1; maybe TRBD2 (6 bases). The germline V gene encodes CDR1 SQVTM and CDR2 ANQGSEA. Trimming stripped 6 bases from V and 0 bases from J, with 21 bases between. The CDR3 contains 17 residues. CDR3 amino acids: CSVRGTPKGLAKNIQYF. As DNA, the CDR3 is TGCAGCGTGCGCGGGACCCCGAAGGGGCTAGCCAAAAACATTCAGTACTTC.

The sample holds a few counts of this clone. The gene calls are TRBV5-6 and TRBJ1-3; 7 positions match TRBD1. The germline V gene encodes CDR1 SGHDT and CDR2 YYEEEE. The CDR3 spans 13 residues. The V and J ends lost 2 bases and 6 bases, in that order; junction bases with no gene match: 2. The CDR3, as DNA: TGTGCCAGCAGCTTAGGACAGGCAAACACCATATATTTT. Its protein is CASSLGQANTIYF.

V gene TRBV6-1 combines with J gene TRBJ1-5; D is possibly TRBD1 (6 bases). V was cut by 8 bases and J by 7 bases, with 15 bases left in between. Per the germline V gene, CDR1 is MNHNS and CDR2 is SASEGT. The CDR3 loop spans 13 amino acids. CDR3 amino acids: CASGTGLDQPQHF. Written as DNA, the CDR3 is TGTGCCAGCGGAACAGGGCTGGACCAGCCCCAGCATTTT.

The rearrangement links TRBV21-1 to TRBJ2-2; the table assigns TRBD1, which was not confirmed against the DNA. TRBV21-1 is flagged as a pseudogene. This CDR3 is 14 amino acids long. The CDR3: CASSLRHNTGELFF. The DNA for the CDR3 is TGTGCCAGCAGCCTTCGACACAACACCGGGGAGCTGTTTTTT.

The rearrangement uses TRBV6-1 and TRBJ1-5; D possibly corresponds to TRBD1 (5 bases). V was trimmed by 0 bases and J by 4 bases, leaving 7 bases between them. Germline V gene lookup returns CDR1 MNHNS and CDR2 SASEGT. The CDR3 covers 14 residues. Written as DNA, the CDR3 is TGTGCCAGCAGTGAAGCAACAGGAAATCAGCCCCAGCATTTT. Protein product: CASSEATGNQPQHF.

The CDR3 nucleotides read TGTGCCAGCAGTCATCAAACGAGCTCCTACAATGAGCAGTTCTTC. This encodes CASSHQTSSYNEQFF. The V and J genes are TRBV13 and TRBJ2-1; D remains unclear. Trimming removed 6 bases from V and 0 bases from J, with 12 bases in between. This CDR3 is 15 amino acids long. Germline lookup yields CDR1 PRHDT and CDR2 FYEKMQ (reference sequence). Full variable domain (rest looked up from reference TRBV13 and TRBJ2-1): AAGVIQSPRHLIKEKRETATLKCYPIPRHDTVYWYQQGPGQDPQFLISFYEKMQSDKGSIPDRFSAQQFSDYHSELNMSSLELGDSALYFCASSHQTSSYNEQFFGPGTRLTVL.

The chain recombines TRBV11-2 with TRBJ2-3, with D possibly TRBD1 on 6 matching bases. The CDR3 consists of 15 residues. Between the trimmed V and J ends, which lost 6 bases and 4 bases, there was a span of 17 bases. Germline CDR1 reads SGHAT; CDR2 reads FQNNGV. The CDR3 DNA reads as TGTGCCAGCAGTCGAAGCAGGGGAGCAGCAGATACGCAGTATTTT. Its protein is CASSRSRGAADTQYF.

CDR3 residues: CASSLPGPLSNYGYTF. CDR3 nucleotide sequence: TGTGCCAGCAGCTTGCCGGGACCCCTTTCCAACTATGGCTACACCTTC. V gene TRBV5-4 combines with J gene TRBJ1-2; TRBD1 might be the D (5 bases). The germline V gene has CDR1 SGHNT and CDR2 YYREEE (reference sequence). V was pared by 1 base and J by 2 bases, with 15 bases between. This CDR3 spans 16 amino acids.

The rearrangement links TRBV7-9 to TRBJ2-2; either TRBD1 or TRBD2 may fit D (5 bases each). This CDR3 region has 16 residues. The germline V gene has CDR1 SEHNR and CDR2 FQNEAQ (reference sequence). Deletions cut 3 bases from V and 0 bases from J, with 11 bases between. CDR3 sequence reads: CASSLVGVSNTGELFF. The CDR3 nucleotides are TGTGCCAGCAGCTTGGTGGGGGTATCGAACACCGGGGAGCTGTTTTTT.

The rearrangement uses TRBV6-5 and TRBJ2-1, with a tentative D call TRBD2 (6 bases). Trimming left V 1 base short and J 9 bases short, with 10 bases between. Germline assignment: CDR1 MNHEY and CDR2 SVGAGI. The CDR3 spans 13 residues. The CDR3 coding sequence is TGTGCCAGCAGTTACTTTGCGGGATCTGAGCAGTTCTTC. It codes for CASSYFAGSEQFF.

This chain joins TRBV19 and TRBJ1-5, with 8 bases lining up with TRBD1. The CDR3 totals 14 residues. V lost 7 bases, J lost 4 bases, and 6 bases stayed unmatched. The germline gives CDR1 LNHDA, CDR2 SQIVND (reference sequence). CDR3 sequence reads: CASTPGQVNQPQHF. CDR3 in DNA: TGTGCCAGTACTCCGGGACAGGTTAATCAGCCCCAGCATTTT.

J is TRBJ2-3 and V is TRBV6-1; 7 nucleotides align to TRBD1. The CDR3 loop spans 14 amino acids. CDR1 MNHNS and CDR2 SASEGT come from the germline V gene. The ends lost 7 bases at V and 1 base at J; junction bases unmatched: 5. The CDR3 nucleotides are TGTGCCAGCAAAAGTACAGGGGGCACAGATACGCAGTATTTT. Its translation: CASKSTGGTDTQYF.

Only a few counts were recorded for this clone. The chain carries TRBV27 and TRBJ1-4; D is unclear. The CDR3 length is 15 residues. Germline V lookup: CDR1 MNHEY, CDR2 SMNVEV (reference sequence). V dropped 0 bases and J dropped 0 bases, with 5 bases sitting between them. The CDR3 loop reads CASSLSVATNEKLFF. CDR3 nucleotide sequence: TGTGCCAGCAGTTTATCCGTGGCAACTAATGAAAAACTGTTTTTT.

This chain uses TRBV5-5 with TRBJ1-1; D not certain. Trimming took off 2 bases at V and 1 base at J, with 12 bases between the two ends. Germline assignment: CDR1 SGHKS and CDR2 YYEKEE (reference sequence). The CDR3 has 15 amino acids. The CDR3 spells CASSFRSSGNTEAFF. In DNA, the CDR3 is TGTGCCAGCAGCTTCCGTTCCTCGGGGAACACTGAAGCTTTCTTT.